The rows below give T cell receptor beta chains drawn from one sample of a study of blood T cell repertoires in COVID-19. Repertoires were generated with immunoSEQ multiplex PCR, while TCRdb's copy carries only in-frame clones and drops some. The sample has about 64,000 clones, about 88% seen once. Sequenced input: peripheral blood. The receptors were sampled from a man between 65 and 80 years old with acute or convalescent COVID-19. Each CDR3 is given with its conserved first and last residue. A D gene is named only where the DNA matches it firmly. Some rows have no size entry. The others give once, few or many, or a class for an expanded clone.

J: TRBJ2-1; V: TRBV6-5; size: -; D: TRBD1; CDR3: CASSITGQFYNEQFF; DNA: TGTGCCAGCAGCATAACGGGACAGTTCTACAATGAGCAGTTCTTC
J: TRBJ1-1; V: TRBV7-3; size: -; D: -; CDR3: CASSPSGMNTEAFF; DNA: TGTGCCAGCAGCCCGAGCGGCATGAACACTGAAGCTTTCTTT
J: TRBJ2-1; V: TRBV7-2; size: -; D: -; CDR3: CASSLSLGWLDEQFF; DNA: TGTGCCAGCAGCTTATCTCTAGGTTGGTTGGATGAGCAGTTCTTC
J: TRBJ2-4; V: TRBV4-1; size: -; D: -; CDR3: CASSQDAGKNIQYF; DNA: TGCGCCAGCAGCCAAGATGCAGGCAAAAACATTCAGTACTTC
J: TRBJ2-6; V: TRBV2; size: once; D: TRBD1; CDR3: CASIQRGLGANVLTF; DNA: TGTGCCAGCATCCAAAGGGGGCTTGGGGCCAACGTCCTGACTTTC
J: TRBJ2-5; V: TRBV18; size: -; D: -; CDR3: CASSPSQETQYF; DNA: TGTGCCAGCTCACCCTCCCAAGAGACCCAGTACTTC
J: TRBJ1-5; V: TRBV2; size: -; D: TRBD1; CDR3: CASKRSGTDNQPQHF; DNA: TGTGCCAGCAAGCGCTCCGGGACAGATAATCAGCCCCAGCATTTT
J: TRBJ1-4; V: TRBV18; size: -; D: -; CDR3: CASSRTDGLGEKLFF; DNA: TGTGCCAGCTCGCGTACCGACGGGTTAGGCGAAAAACTGTTTTTT
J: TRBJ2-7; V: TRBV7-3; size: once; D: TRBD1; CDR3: CASSRRGPLSYEQYF; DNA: TGTGCCAGCAGCCGCAGGGGGCCGCTCTCCTACGAGCAGTACTTC
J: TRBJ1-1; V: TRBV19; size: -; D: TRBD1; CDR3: CASSMQGAGAEAFF; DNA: TGTGCCAGTAGTATGCAGGGGGCGGGTGCTGAAGCTTTCTTT
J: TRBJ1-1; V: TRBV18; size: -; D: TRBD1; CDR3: CASSPPDREYTEAFF; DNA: TGTGCCAGCTCACCCCCGGACAGGGAATACACTGAAGCTTTCTTT
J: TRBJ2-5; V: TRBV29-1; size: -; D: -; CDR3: CSVGFLRQGLPETQYF; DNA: TGCAGCGTTGGCTTTTTGAGACAGGGACTTCCGGAGACCCAGTACTTC
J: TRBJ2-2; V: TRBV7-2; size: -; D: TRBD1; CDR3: CASSMTGSGELFF; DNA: TGTGCCAGCAGTATGACAGGGTCCGGGGAGCTGTTTTTT
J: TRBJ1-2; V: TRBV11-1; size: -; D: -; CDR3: CASSFGGGYGYTF; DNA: TGTGCCAGCAGCTTCGGGGGGGGCTATGGCTACACCTTC
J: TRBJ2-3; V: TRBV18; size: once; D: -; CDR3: CASSPLIGTGLEGTDTQYF; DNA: TGTGCCAGCTCCCCATTAATCGGAACAGGGCTCGAGGGCACAGATACGCAGTATTTT
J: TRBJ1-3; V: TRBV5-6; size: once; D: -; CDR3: CASSFGRGNTIYF; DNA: TGTGCCAGCAGCTTCGGGAGAGGAAACACCATATATTTT
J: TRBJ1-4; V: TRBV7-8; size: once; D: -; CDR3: CASSSSARVLFF; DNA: TGTGCCAGCAGCTCGTCCGCGAGAGTACTGTTTTTT
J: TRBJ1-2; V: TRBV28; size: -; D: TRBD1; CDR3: CASKQDRVHGYTF; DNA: TGTGCCAGCAAACAGGACAGGGTGCATGGCTACACCTTC
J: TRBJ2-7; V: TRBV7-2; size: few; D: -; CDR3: CASSLAQRVYEQYF; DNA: TGTGCCAGCAGCTTAGCCCAGAGGGTCTACGAGCAGTACTTC
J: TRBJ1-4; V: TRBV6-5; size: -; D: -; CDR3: CASRRRETNEKLFF; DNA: TGTGCCAGCAGGCGGAGGGAAACTAATGAAAAACTGTTTTTT
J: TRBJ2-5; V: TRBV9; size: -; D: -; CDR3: CASSVTGGETQYF; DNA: TGTGCCAGCAGCGTTACTGGGGGGGAGACCCAGTACTTC
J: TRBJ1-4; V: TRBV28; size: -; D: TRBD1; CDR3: CASSSLDRGTTNEKLFF; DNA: TGTGCCAGCAGTTCCCTTGACAGGGGGACAACTAATGAAAAACTGTTTTTT
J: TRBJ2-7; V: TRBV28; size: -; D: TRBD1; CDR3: CASTPPGTGSYEQYF; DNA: TGTGCCAGCACCCCCCCCGGGACAGGGTCCTACGAGCAGTACTTC
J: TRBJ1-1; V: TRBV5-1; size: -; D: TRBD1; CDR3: CASSLQGVTEAFF; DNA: TGCGCCAGCAGCTTACAGGGGGTAACTGAAGCTTTCTTT
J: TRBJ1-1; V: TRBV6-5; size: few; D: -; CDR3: CASRKTGTPEAFF; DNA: TGTGCCAGCAGAAAAACAGGGACCCCTGAAGCTTTCTTT
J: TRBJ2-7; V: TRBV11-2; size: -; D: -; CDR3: CASSSLRDKSYEQYF; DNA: TGTGCCAGCAGCTCCCTCAGGGATAAGTCCTACGAGCAGTACTTC
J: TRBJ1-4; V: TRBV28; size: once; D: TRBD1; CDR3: CASSPVPGQGTTNEKLFF; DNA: TGTGCCAGCAGTCCTGTCCCGGGACAGGGAACAACTAATGAAAAACTGTTTTTT